Each of the 29 T cell receptor beta chains below was sequenced from the same sample in a study of CD8+CD57+ T cells in acquired aplastic anemia. Genomic DNA, the template, was used for profiling of the TCR beta VDJ and CDR3. TCRdb ran MiXCR on the reads and lists one entry per CDR3 protein. The table shows hundreds of thousands of distinct CDR3 sequences, with under 50% occurring only once. An expansion of CD8+CD57+ cells by flow cytometry had been shown in patients chosen for sequencing. Sequenced: sorted CD4+, CD8+, or CD8+CD57+ T cells (not recorded which) from PBMCs. All receptors derive from a human donor with aplastic anemia.

The V and J genes are TRBV5-1 and TRBJ2-1; perhaps D is TRBD1 or TRBD2 (6 bases each). The V gene's germline CDR1 is SGHRS and CDR2 YFSETQ. The CDR3 loop spans 14 amino acids. Trimming shortened V by 0 bases and J by 5 bases, and 9 bases separated the two germline ends. The CDR3, as DNA: TGCGCCAGCAGCTTGGCAGGGGAGGACAATGAGCAGTTCTTC. Amino acid sequence: CASSLAGEDNEQFF.

The V and J genes are TRBV10-3 and TRBJ1-5; D might be TRBD1 (5 bases). This CDR3 has 13 amino acids. CDR1 and CDR2 (germline): ENHRY, SYGVKD. Trimming cost V 6 bases and J 11 bases, with 17 bases left between them. The CDR3 sequence: CAISDTSGGAQHF. In DNA, the CDR3 is TGTGCCATCAGCGACACTAGCGGGGGGGCCCAGCATTTT.

This clonotype was seen many times. The chain joins TRBV12-3 or TRBV12-4 to TRBJ1-5, with D tentatively TRBD1 (6 bases). The CDR3 extends over 17 amino acids. V dropped 4 bases and J dropped 5 bases, with 21 bases sitting between them. In DNA, the CDR3 is TGTGCCAGCAGTTGGGGGACCGCTACAGGGAAGGATCAGCCCCAGCATTTT. It is translated as CASSWGTATGKDQPQHF.

Details on this clonotype: A clone one base away is much larger, so this may be a read error. This sequence joins TRBV6-1 and TRBJ1-2, with 9 nucleotides matching TRBD1. The germline CDR1 and CDR2 sequences are MNHNS and SASEGT. The CDR3 loop spans 15 amino acids. V was pared by 8 bases and J by 7 bases, with 14 bases of the junction left unmatched. The CDR3 is CASGVPGQGRSGYTF. The CDR3 coding sequence is TGTGCCAGCGGAGTACCTGGACAGGGGAGGAGTGGCTACACCTTC.

The chain employs TRBV6-1 and TRBJ2-5, with 8 bases identical to TRBD2. Trimming took 4 bases from V and 7 from J; bases not matched to a gene: 17. This CDR3 contains 17 residues. The germline V gene has CDR1 MNHNS and CDR2 SASEGT. The CDR3 loop reads CASSGLQRAGEPGTQYF. The CDR3 nucleotides read TGTGCCAGCAGTGGCCTTCAAAGAGCGGGGGAGCCAGGGACCCAGTACTTC.

J is TRBJ2-7 and V is TRBV7-6; 9 bases fit TRBD2. The junction had 5 bases not matched to a gene; V was cut back by 4 bases and J by 4 bases. This CDR3 comprises 14 residues. Germline V gives CDR1 SGHVS, CDR2 FNYEAQ. The CDR3 DNA reads TGTGCCAGCAGCTCGCTAGCGGGGCTTTACGAGCAGTACTTC. Translated: CASSSLAGLYEQYF.

This clonotype came up once. The chain is built from TRBV20-1 and TRBJ1-1; D is ambiguous. The CDR3 has 13 amino acids. V lost 5 bases and J 4 bases, leaving 14 bases between the germline ends. Per germline, CDR1 DFQATT and CDR2 SNEGSKA (reference sequence). CDR3 sequence (DNA): TGCAGTGCTGGGATTTACAAGGGCACTGAAGCTTTCTTT. This gives the protein CSAGIYKGTEAFF.

Here the CDR3 DNA reads TGTGCCAGCAGCGTAGAAGTTGGGACTAGCGGGGGGCTGGATACGCAGTATTTT. It yields the protein CASSVEVGTSGGLDTQYF. The chain has TRBV9 and TRBJ2-3; 15 nucleotides line up with TRBD2. CDR3 length: 18 amino acids. V shed 0 bases and J 6 bases; nucleotides not matched to a gene: 8. Germline CDR1 reads SGDLS; CDR2 reads YYNGEE.

This clonotype occurred once. This chain uses TRBV7-2 with TRBJ1-2; no firm D call. Trimming cost V 6 bases and J 3 bases, with 23 bases left between them. The CDR3 has 17 amino acids. Germline V lookup: CDR1 SGHTA, CDR2 FQGNSA. The CDR3 nucleotides read TGTGCCAGCAGTCAAACGGTGGCAGAAGCCCGTTACTATGGCTACACCTTC. Residues: CASSQTVAEARYYGYTF.

This clonotype was seen at least ten times. The V call is TRBV19, the J call TRBJ1-4; a possible D gene is TRBD1 (5 bases). V lost 7 bases, J lost 4 bases, and 16 bases lay in between. Germline CDR1 reads LNHDA; CDR2 reads SQIVND (reference sequence). This CDR3 spans 15 amino acids. CDR3 residues: CASMGSDRLNEKLFF. For the CDR3, the DNA is TGTGCCAGTATGGGTAGTGACAGACTTAATGAAAAACTGTTTTTT.

This clonotype came up a few times. This chain connects TRBV10-3 to TRBJ1-4, with D maybe TRBD1 (5 bases). The CDR3 totals 13 residues. The germline V gene encodes CDR1 ENHRY and CDR2 SYGVKD. Trimming removed 4 bases from V and 4 bases from J, with 7 bases in between. In DNA, the CDR3 is TGTGCCATCAGTGCCGACAGTAATGAAAAACTGTTTTTT. It yields the protein CAISADSNEKLFF.

Ten or more counts support this clonotype. The genes are TRBV15 and TRBJ2-3; D might be TRBD1 (5 bases). V was shortened by 0 bases and J by 0 bases, with 10 bases between the two germline ends. CDR1 is LNHNV and CDR2 is YYDKDF in the germline V gene (reference sequence). This CDR3 is 16 amino acids long. The CDR3: CATSRDLAGSTDTQYF. CDR3 DNA: TGTGCCACCAGCAGAGATTTGGCAGGGAGCACAGATACGCAGTATTTT. Full variable domain (missing parts from reference TRBV15 and TRBJ2-3): DAMVIQNPRYQVTQFGKPVTLSCSQTLNHNVMYWYQQKSSQAPKLLFHYYDKDFNNEADTPDNFQSRRPNTSFCFLDIRSPGLGDTAMYLCATSRDLAGSTDTQYFGPGTRLTVL.

Ten or more counts support this clonotype. The chain recombines TRBV7-8 with TRBJ2-7, with D uncertain. Trimming took off 2 bases at V and 3 bases at J, with 8 bases between the two ends. The CDR3 spans 13 residues. The V gene's germline CDR1 is SGHVS and CDR2 FQNEAQ. The CDR3 loop reads CASSLSGYYEQYF. The CDR3 region has the DNA TGTGCCAGCAGCTTATCTGGTTACTACGAGCAGTACTTC.

This clonotype was detected only once. The chain uses TRBV19 and TRBJ2-1, with 7 bases matching TRBD1. The DNA matches TRBJ2-7 better at its end, which makes the J call doubtful. CDR3 size: 14 residues. Germline values: CDR1 LNHDA, CDR2 SQIVND (reference sequence). CDR3 sequence reads: CASSQQGITYEQYF. The DNA of the CDR3 is TGTGCCAGTAGTCAACAGGGGATTACCTACGAGCAGTACTTC.

The CDR3 here is CASSLAQGGSSGYTF. The CDR3, as DNA: TGTGCCAGCAGCTTAGCGCAAGGGGGCTCGAGTGGCTACACCTTC. The rearrangement uses TRBV7-2 and TRBJ1-2; 7 bases align to TRBD1. The CDR3 is 15 amino acids. CDR1 SGHTA and CDR2 FQGNSA come from the germline V gene. With 0 bases clipped from V and 7 bases from J, the junction kept 8 bases outside the gene matches.

For this clonotype: A much larger clone differs from this one at a single base, so this may be a read error. The chain has TRBV11-3 and TRBJ1-1; a possible D gene is TRBD1 (6 bases). CDR3 length equals 14 residues. Germline assignment: CDR1 SGHNT and CDR2 YENEEA. The CDR3 loop is CASSQRQVGTEALF. CDR3 sequence (DNA): TGTGCCAGCAGCCAAAGACAGGTTGGCACTGAAGCTCTCTTT.

In regard to this clonotype: This sequence may be a read error, since a much larger clone differs from it by one base. This chain uses TRBV7-2 with TRBJ1-1; the D gene is possibly TRBD1 (5 bases). The germline CDR1 and CDR2 sequences are SGHTA and FQGNSA. This CDR3 region has 12 residues. Written as DNA, the CDR3 is TGTGCCAGCAGTTGGGACCCCACTGCAGCTTTCTTT. This sequence encodes CASSWDPTAAFF.

This chain joins TRBV2 and TRBJ1-2, with 10 bases aligning to TRBD1. In germline, CDR1 is SNHLY, CDR2 FYNNEI. V was clipped by 6 bases and J by 1 base; unmatched bases: 5. CDR3 length equals 15 residues. CDR3 bases: TGTGCCAGCAGCGGGACAGGGGATGATAACTATGGCTACACCTTC. Translating it yields CASSGTGDDNYGYTF.

The rearrangement joins TRBV9 to TRBJ2-4; possible D gene TRBD2, 5 bases. This CDR3 spans 15 amino acids. CDR1 and CDR2 from the germline V gene are SGDLS and YYNGEE. V lost 3 bases to trimming and J lost 7 bases, with 17 bases between them. CDR3 DNA sequence: TGTGCCAGCAGCGCCTCCCACTCACTAGTGAACATTCAGTACTTC. Encoded protein: CASSASHSLVNIQYF.

The rearrangement uses TRBV2 and TRBJ1-1; unclear D gene. Trimming pared 2 bases from V and 4 bases from J, leaving 8 bases between. Germline V gives CDR1 SNHLY, CDR2 FYNNEI. The CDR3 runs to 13 residues. CDR3 sequence reads: CASSEQVGTEAFF. CDR3 sequence (DNA): TGTGCCAGCAGTGAACAGGTGGGCACTGAAGCTTTCTTT.

This clonotype was seen many times. The CDR3 coding sequence is TGTGCCAGCAGCCAAGGGACCTTAAATCAGCCCCAGCATTTT. Its protein is CASSQGTLNQPQHF. The chain combines TRBV3-1 with TRBJ1-5; D remains unclear. The V gene lost 1 base and the J gene lost 4 bases, with 8 bases spanning the gap. Germline V gene lookup returns CDR1 LGHDT and CDR2 YNNKEL (reference sequence). The CDR3 is made up of 14 amino acids. Filled out from reference TRBV3-1 and TRBJ1-5, the complete variable domain reads DTAVSQTPKYLVTQMGNDKSIKCEQNLGHDTMYWYKQDSKKFLKIMFSYNNKELIINETVPNRFSPKSPDKAHLNLHINSLELGDSAVYFCASSQGTLNQPQHFGDGTRLSIL.

The chain has TRBV19 and TRBJ1-2; D is possibly TRBD1 (5 bases). The length of the CDR3 is 13 residues. Germline CDR1 is LNHDA and CDR2 is SQIVND (reference sequence). CDR3 protein: CARDLRATFGYTF. The DNA for the CDR3 is TGTGCTAGAGATCTCAGGGCTACGTTTGGCTACACCTTC.

This clonotype was found a few times. The junction and the germline gene differ at one end; a read error may be behind it. The V and J genes are TRBV6-4 and TRBJ1-1; perhaps TRBD1 as D (5 bases). The germline CDR1 and CDR2 sequences are MRHNA and SNTAGT. This CDR3 has 14 residues. The chain's CDR3 is CANSDRGGSAEAFF. CDR3 DNA: TGTGCCAACAGTGATCGGGGGGGTAGCGCTGAAGCTTTCTTT.

This clonotype turned up a few times. This rearrangement joins TRBV12-3 or TRBV12-4 to TRBJ2-7, with D tentatively TRBD2 (5 bases). The CDR3 extends over 15 amino acids. V was clipped by 8 bases and J by 2 bases, with 19 bases between them. Written as DNA, the CDR3 is TGTGCCAGCTCACCATCCGGGAACTCGCCCTACGAGCAGTACTTC. Translation: CASSPSGNSPYEQYF.

This clonotype showed up many times. This CDR3 reads CASSIGGRTNTEAFF. The CDR3 region has the DNA TGTGCCAGTAGTATAGGTGGCAGGACTAACACTGAAGCTTTCTTT. The genes are TRBV19 and TRBJ1-1, with D hard to call. The germline V gene encodes CDR1 LNHDA and CDR2 SQIVND (reference sequence). Trimming stripped 1 base from V and 2 bases from J, with 11 bases between. The CDR3 runs to 15 residues.

This sequence joins TRBV6-5 and TRBJ1-3; D remains unclear. The germline V gene encodes CDR1 MNHEY and CDR2 SVGAGI. Trimming left V 2 bases short and J 0 bases short, with 5 bases between. The CDR3 totals 14 residues. The CDR3 DNA follows: TGTGCCAGCAGTTACGGCAACTCTGGAAACACCATATATTTT. It yields the protein CASSYGNSGNTIYF.

This rearrangement joins TRBV5-1 to TRBJ2-3; D possibly corresponds to TRBD2 (5 bases). Germline V gene sequence: CDR1 SGHRS, CDR2 YFSETQ. Deletions cut 4 bases from V and 4 bases from J, with 16 bases between. This CDR3 comprises 15 residues. The DNA for the CDR3 is TGCGCCAGCAGCCTCGCCCCTATAGCGTCAGATACGCAGTATTTT. Amino acids: CASSLAPIASDTQYF. The variable domain in full, completed from reference TRBV5-1 and TRBJ2-3, reads KAGVTQTPRYLIKTRGQQVTLSCSPISGHRSVSWYQQTPGQGLQFLFEYFSETQRNKGNFPGRFSGRQFSNSRSEMNVSTLELGDSALYLCASSLAPIASDTQYFGPGTRLTVL.

The chain links TRBV10-3 to TRBJ2-7, with 9 bases aligning to TRBD1. CDR1 and CDR2 from the germline V gene are ENHRY and SYGVKD. With V trimmed by 6 bases and J by 2 bases, 5 bases remained unmatched. The CDR3 contains 14 residues. The CDR3 reads CAISRQGGAYEQYF. The CDR3 bases are TGTGCCATCAGCCGACAGGGGGGGGCCTACGAGCAGTACTTC.

This clonotype was found a few times. CDR3 residues: CASRAGGDYEQYF. For the CDR3, the DNA is TGTGCCAGCAGGGCAGGGGGAGACTACGAGCAGTACTTC. The V gene is TRBV3-1, the J gene TRBJ2-7; 7 bases are shared with TRBD1. The CDR3 is 13 residues long. Germline V CDR1 and CDR2: LGHDT, YNNKEL (reference sequence). V shed 6 bases and J 3 bases; nucleotides not matched to a gene: 5.